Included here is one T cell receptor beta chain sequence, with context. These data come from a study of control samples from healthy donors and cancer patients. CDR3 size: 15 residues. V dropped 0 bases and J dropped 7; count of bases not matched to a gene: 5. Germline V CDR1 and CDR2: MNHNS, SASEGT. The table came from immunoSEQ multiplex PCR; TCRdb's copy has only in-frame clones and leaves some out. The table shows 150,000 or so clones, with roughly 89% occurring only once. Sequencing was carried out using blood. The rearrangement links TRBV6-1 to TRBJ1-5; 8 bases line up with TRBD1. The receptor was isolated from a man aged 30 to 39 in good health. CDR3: CASSEAQGQGQPQHF. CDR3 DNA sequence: TGTGCCAGCAGTGAAGCGCAAGGACAGGGACAGCCCCAGCATTTT.